This TCR beta chain was found in a study of T cell responses to AZD1222 COVID-19 vaccine (dated by TCRdb to the early 2020s). Context from the whole study: Because spike-specific TCR depth and breadth did not differ between the two schedules, AZD1222 recipients who got a second dose at roughly 4 weeks were pooled with those who got a second dose at roughly 12 weeks. TCR sequencing was performed for 230 to 250 trial participants, of whom 207 were given two doses of AZD1222 and approximately 26 were given two doses of MenACWY control vaccine. Trial participants were enrolled by age into subgroups of 18-55, 56-69 and 70-plus years, and 148, 28 and 57 TCR-sequenced participants, respectively, were included in these subgroups.

The CDR3 regions of human TCRbeta chains were analyzed by immunosequencing. Concerning the study's data processing: Repertoire TCRs were matched against a reference library of SARS-CoV-2-specific TCRs generated with the MIRA antigen-specificity platform. Breadth was defined as the fraction of unique TCRs that were SARS-CoV-2-associated. Depth was defined as the fraction of total T cells that were SARS-CoV-2-associated. Using the MIRA data, each spike-specific TCR was mapped to the spike region that the TCR reacts to and placed in a CD4 or CD8 class. Log10-transformed breadth and depth values were compared by one-way ANOVA with Sidak's multiple comparisons tests. TCRdb's version of the immuneACCESS table is confined to in-frame rearrangements and falls short of the full clone set. An unresolved V gene accounts for under half of the shortfall where checked; the remainder is of unknown origin. Clone size and the V and J calls come from that table; the DNA yielded D and trimming. This sample gives 120,000 or so clones in total; 92% of them show up just once. Approximately 1.7% of the sample belongs to the ten largest clones.

The paper as a whole reports these results and caveats: Most participants were white British and females outnumbered males, and the authors suggested that clonal diversity may have been underestimated. Only five to seven AZD1222 recipients were SARS-CoV-2 seropositive at baseline, limiting conclusions about previously exposed vaccinees. Spike-specific TCR breadth and depth rose significantly after two AZD1222 doses compared with day 0 and with MenACWY recipients. Reportedly, almost half of the unique spike-specific TCRs recognized epitopes lying outside the regions that are mutated in the B.1.351 and B.1.1.7 variants. CD4 TCRs associated with the vaccine covered the entire spike protein, and the dominant responses were in regions 160-218 and 743-854. No day 14 peak-response samples were available, so repertoires were characterized only after the peak T cell response. The 56-69-year group was small, and its depth increase did not reach significance, likely because of low power.

With regard to this clone: Its antigen remains unidentified. The sample holds no much larger clone one base away, and base qualities are not on file.

What this sample's time point label stands for: baseline before first vaccination. Vaccinee samples came from UK trials COV001 and COV002, including a single-blind randomized controlled phase 2/3 trial of AZD1222 (ChAdOx1 nCoV-19) in healthy adults. Trial participant PBMC samples were collected at day 0 and day 28 after the second dose for TCRbeta chain sequencing. Here V drops 4 bases and J drops 9 bases, and the junction holds 7 bases not matched to any gene. From the germline V gene (reference sequence), CDR1 is SGHNT and CDR2 is YYREEE. The CDR3, cysteine through phenylalanine, is 15 amino acids long. Only CDR3 DNA is held: 45 bases, read in frame from base 1.

The chain joins TRBV5-4 to TRBJ2-3; 14 central nucleotides agree with TRBD2. The sequence was collected from an adult in good health. The material was peripheral blood, obtained on day 0 of AZD1222 vaccination. The nucleotide sequence reads TGTGCCAGCAGCAGGGGACTAGCGGGAGAGGGAACGCAGTATTTT. Its protein reads: CASSRGLAGEGTQYF.